One and the same sample provided the 5 T cell receptor beta chains below, sequenced in a study of Graves' ophthalmopathy and Graves' hyperthyroidism. Scientists amplified the TCR beta CDR3 regions from RNA transcripts. First-round RT-PCR relied on HTBI primers, and a second-round multiplex PCR came next. MiXCR, run by TCRdb on the multiplex PCR reads, gives a single entry per CDR3 protein. The table lists about 1.2 million distinct CDR3 sequences, about 38% of them singletons. Sequencing input: peripheral blood or thyroid tissue (not recorded which). These receptors were obtained from an adult man with Graves' hyperthyroidism.

The table lists this clonotype with many counts. The rearrangement links TRBV2 to TRBJ2-6; possibly TRBD1 or TRBD2 for D (5 bases each). In germline, CDR1 is SNHLY, CDR2 FYNNEI. The CDR3 has 15 residues. V lost 3 bases and J 4 bases, leaving 10 bases between the germline ends. This chain's CDR3 is CASSDEGLGANVLTF. The CDR3 nucleotides read TGTGCCAGCAGTGACGAGGGGCTCGGGGCCAACGTCCTGACTTTC.

This clonotype has only a few counts. The rearrangement joins TRBV15 to TRBJ2-3; D is ambiguous. The CDR3 has 15 amino acids. Germline V CDR1 and CDR2: LNHNV, YYDKDF (reference sequence). Between the trimmed V and J ends, which lost 1 base and 3 bases, there was a span of 11 bases. The CDR3 loop reads CATSRVGVITDTQYF. CDR3 sequence (DNA): TGTGCCACCAGCAGAGTTGGGGTCATTACAGATACGCAGTATTTT.

This clonotype has a count of ten or more. The chain couples TRBV2 to TRBJ1-1; a weak D match, TRBD1 (5 bases). CDR1 and CDR2 from the germline V gene are SNHLY and FYNNEI. The CDR3 runs to 15 residues. Trimming removed 4 bases from V and 0 bases from J, with 12 bases in between. The CDR3 is CASSGPTAVNTEAFF. CDR3 bases: TGTGCCAGCAGTGGACCGACAGCAGTGAACACTGAAGCTTTCTTT. Full variable domain (outside the CDR3, taken from reference TRBV2 and TRBJ1-1): EPEVTQTPSHQVTQMGQEVILRCVPISNHLYFYWYRQILGQKVEFLVSFYNNEISEKSEIFDDQFSVERPDGSNFTLKIRSTKLEDSAMYFCASSGPTAVNTEAFFGQGTRLTVV.

This clonotype appeared many times. The chain carries TRBV6-5 and TRBJ2-7, with D maybe TRBD2 (7 bases). V lost 0 bases and J 0 bases, leaving 9 bases between the germline ends. The germline gives CDR1 MNHEY, CDR2 SVGAGI. The CDR3 totals 15 residues. CDR3 region: CASSYSGGHSYEQYF. CDR3 sequence (DNA): TGTGCCAGCAGTTACTCGGGGGGGCACTCCTACGAGCAGTACTTC.

The chain couples TRBV6-5 to TRBJ1-4; the D is unclear. Germline V gene data show CDR1 as MNHEY and CDR2 as SVGAGI. Trimming shortened V by 0 bases and J by 4 bases, and 12 bases separated the two germline ends. The CDR3 spans 16 residues. The CDR3 spells CASSYSYSEINEKLFF. The CDR3 DNA sequence: TGTGCCAGCAGTTACTCTTACAGCGAAATTAATGAAAAACTGTTTTTT.